The TCR beta chain under discussion was sequenced for a study of post-analysis software for immune sequencing data. Presence of unique molecular identifiers characterized the TCR beta cDNA libraries. Yield was roughly 500,000 cDNA molecules from about 0.94 to 9.7 million T cells. From the PCR reads, TCRdb called clonotypes with MiXCR, one entry per CDR3 protein. The sample holds hundreds of thousands of distinct CDR3 sequences, roughly 47% seen once. Findings and limits, study-wide: Controls' normalized Chao1 diversity significantly exceeded that of multiple sclerosis patients. Higher frequency in patients than in controls was seen for about five TRBV segments, with TRBV5-6, TRBV5-1 and TRBV20-1 among them. Same-batch preparations were strongly co-clustered by F measure.

Trimming took 0 bases from V and 3 from J; bases not matched to a gene: 4. This CDR3 comprises 15 residues. Looked up from germline, CDR1 is SGHTS and CDR2 is YDEGEE. The table lists this clonotype with a few counts. The antigen remains undetermined. Input material: blood. V is TRBV5-8 and J is TRBJ2-7, with 9 bases identical to TRBD2. The origin of this receptor is a girl between 10 and 17 years old with multiple sclerosis. The CDR3 bases are TGTGCCAGCAGCTTGGGGGGGACTAGCTTCTACGAGCAGTACTTC. Translating gives CASSLGGTSFYEQYF. Combining the CDR3 with reference TRBV5-8 and TRBJ2-7 gives the whole variable domain EAGVTQSPTHLIKTRGQQATLRCSPISGHTSVYWYQQALGLGLQFLLWYDEGEERNRGNFPPRFSGRQFPNYSSELNVNALELEDSALYLCASSLGGTSFYEQYFGPGTRLTVT.